Presented here are 11 T cell receptor beta chains from one specimen sequenced in a study of shared clonotypes between healthy human individuals. Repertoires were generated with immunoSEQ multiplex PCR, while TCRdb's copy carries only in-frame clones and drops some. This repertoire shows around 1,900,000 clones, 90% to 95% found once; its top ten account for about 1.7%. Naive CD8 populations comprised CD45RO-negative cells positively selected for CCR7, excluding terminally differentiated effector memory CD45RA+ cells. The sample was naive CD8+ T cells from PBMCs. Source of these receptors: a young man in good health. Some clones in this sample may be carry-over from other donors' samples.

On this clone: The junction shows a germline mismatch at one end, possibly a read error. The J gene is TRBJ2-1, the V gene TRBV29-1; possibly TRBD1 or TRBD2 for D (5 bases each). This CDR3 is 17 amino acids long. The germline V gene has CDR1 SQVTM and CDR2 ANQGSEA. The DNA for the CDR3 is TGCAGCCTTGAAGGGCCCCCGGGGACGAGCTCCTACAATGAGCAGTTCTTC. Amino acid sequence: CSLEGPPGTSSYNEQFF.

This chain uses TRBV7-9 with TRBJ1-3, with D perhaps matching TRBD1 (5 bases). V was pared by 2 bases and J by 14 bases, with 16 bases between. This CDR3 is built from 13 residues. Germline V CDR1 and CDR2: SEHNR, FQNEAQ (reference sequence). The CDR3 protein is CASSLTYDRALYF. DNA of the CDR3: TGTGCCAGCAGCTTAACATACGACAGAGCCCTATATTTT.

V usage is TRBV7-9 and J usage is TRBJ1-5, with D hard to call. The CDR3 spans 14 residues. V lost 5 bases, J lost 6 bases, and 14 bases lay in between. Germline V gene data show CDR1 as SEHNR and CDR2 as FQNEAQ (reference sequence). In DNA, the CDR3 is TGTGCCAGCAGCCTTTCCTCCCCGGCTCAGCCCCAGCATTTT. This codes for CASSLSSPAQPQHF.

Concerning this clone: The same CDR3 arises from other DNA sequences in this sample as well. The chain employs TRBV7-2 and TRBJ2-7; the match to TRBD2 covers 10 bases. After removal of 4 bases from V and 4 bases from J, the junction contained 7 bases not matched to a gene. The germline V gene encodes CDR1 SGHTA and CDR2 FQGNSA. The CDR3 spans 15 residues. This CDR3 reads CASSSRTSGLYEQYF. In DNA, the CDR3 is TGTGCCAGCAGCTCGAGGACTAGCGGACTTTACGAGCAGTACTTC.

The chain uses TRBV29-1 and TRBJ2-7; D may be TRBD1 (7 bases). The V end was cut by 3 bases, the J end by 4 bases, with 22 bases between. The CDR3 consists of 16 residues. Germline V gene lookup returns CDR1 SQVTM and CDR2 ANQGSEA. The CDR3 nucleotides are TGCAGCGTTGAGGGTATGTCAGGGGGGAAGTTGTACGAGCAGTACTTC. Its protein product is CSVEGMSGGKLYEQYF.

This clone was found once. The chain uses TRBV11-2 and TRBJ1-1, with TRBD1 matching over 7 bases. The CDR3 runs 14 residues. The V gene's germline CDR1 is SGHAT and CDR2 FQNNGV. J lost 1 base, V lost 4 bases, and 3 bases had no gene match. The DNA of the CDR3 is TGTGCCAGCAGCTACAGGGGCGGGAACACTGAAGCTTTCTTT. Encoded protein: CASSYRGGNTEAFF.

The rearrangement links TRBV4-3 to TRBJ1-4; possible D gene TRBD1, 5 bases. Germline lookup yields CDR1 LGHNA and CDR2 YSLEER. The V gene lost 5 bases and the J gene lost 7 bases, with 17 bases spanning the gap. The CDR3 covers 15 residues. Here the CDR3 DNA reads TGCGCCAGCAGCACTCTTGGGGGAAGGGGTGAAAAACTGTTTTTT. It is translated as CASSTLGGRGEKLFF.

The chain employs TRBV4-3 and TRBJ1-1; perhaps TRBD1 as D (5 bases). Looked up from germline, CDR1 is LGHNA and CDR2 is YSLEER. The CDR3 is 15 residues long. V lost 3 bases, J lost 7 bases, and 18 bases lay in between. CDR3 loop: CASSHGTAPDSEAFF. CDR3 coding DNA: TGCGCCAGCAGCCATGGGACTGCCCCCGACAGTGAAGCTTTCTTT.

This chain connects TRBV9 to TRBJ2-7, with TRBD2 matching 11 bases. V shed 3 bases and J 0 bases; nucleotides not matched to a gene: 11. The germline V gene has CDR1 SGDLS and CDR2 YYNGEE. This CDR3 comprises 18 residues. The CDR3, as DNA: TGTGCCAGCAGCGCCACCGGGACTAGCGGTTTAAGCTCCTACGAGCAGTACTTC. This encodes CASSATGTSGLSSYEQYF.

The chain carries TRBV6-4 and TRBJ2-7, with D perhaps assigned TRBD1 or TRBD2 (5 bases each). CDR1 is MRHNA, CDR2 SNTAGT, per germline. This CDR3 is 14 amino acids long. Trimming pared 2 bases from V and 3 bases from J, leaving 11 bases between. The CDR3 DNA reads as TGTGCCAGCAGTGACAGGGACGTACACTACGAGCAGTACTTC. As protein: CASSDRDVHYEQYF.

The chain recombines TRBV9 with TRBJ1-1, with 7 nucleotides matching TRBD1. Germline-derived CDR1 and CDR2 are SGDLS and YYNGEE. The CDR3 runs 16 residues. J gave up 1 base and V 4 bases, and 10 bases lay outside the gene matches. CDR3 region: CASSPNGGTANTEAFF. CDR3 coding DNA: TGTGCCAGCAGCCCCAATGGGGGGACAGCGAACACTGAAGCTTTCTTT.